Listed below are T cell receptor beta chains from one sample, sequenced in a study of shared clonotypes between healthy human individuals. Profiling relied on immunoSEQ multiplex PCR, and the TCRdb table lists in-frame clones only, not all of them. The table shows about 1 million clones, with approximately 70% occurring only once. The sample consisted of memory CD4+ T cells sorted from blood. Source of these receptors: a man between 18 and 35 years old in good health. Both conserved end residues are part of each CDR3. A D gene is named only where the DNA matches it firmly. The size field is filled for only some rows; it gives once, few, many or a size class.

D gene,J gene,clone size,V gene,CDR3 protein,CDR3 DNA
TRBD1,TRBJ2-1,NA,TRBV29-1,CSAERGQGEQFF,TGCAGCGCTGAGAGGGGGCAAGGTGAGCAGTTCTTC
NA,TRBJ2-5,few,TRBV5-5,CASSLAWQSQETQYF,TGTGCCAGCAGCTTGGCCTGGCAGTCGCAAGAGACCCAGTACTTC
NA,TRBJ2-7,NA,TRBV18,CASSPPSMPSYEQYF,TGTGCCAGCTCACCACCCTCGATGCCGTCCTACGAGCAGTACTTC
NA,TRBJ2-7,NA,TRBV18,CASSPNRYNEQYF,TGTGCCAGCTCACCAAACAGGTATAACGAGCAGTACTTC
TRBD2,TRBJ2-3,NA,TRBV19,CASSRGLATDTQYF,TGTGCCAGTAGTCGGGGACTAGCCACAGATACGCAGTATTTT
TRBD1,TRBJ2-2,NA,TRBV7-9,CASSLVTGAGTGELFF,TGTGCCAGCAGCTTAGTGACAGGGGCCGGCACCGGGGAGCTGTTTTTT
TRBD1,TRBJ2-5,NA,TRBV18,CASSRDRQETQYF,TGTGCCAGCTCACGGGACAGACAAGAGACCCAGTACTTC
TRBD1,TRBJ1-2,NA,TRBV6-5,CASSEVGTGYGYTF,TGTGCCAGCAGTGAAGTTGGGACAGGCTATGGCTACACCTTC
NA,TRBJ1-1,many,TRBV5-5,CASSFTGQTEAFF,TGTGCCAGCAGCTTCACAGGGCAGACTGAAGCTTTCTTT
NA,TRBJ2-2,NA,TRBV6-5,CASSYWGNTGELFF,TGTGCCAGCAGTTATTGGGGAAACACCGGGGAGCTGTTTTTT
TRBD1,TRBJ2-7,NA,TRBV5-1,CASKSGTGGYEQYF,TGCGCCAGCAAATCCGGGACAGGGGGCTACGAGCAGTACTTC
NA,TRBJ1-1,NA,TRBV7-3,CASRQGLNTEAFF,TGTGCCAGCAGGCAGGGGTTGAACACTGAAGCTTTCTTT
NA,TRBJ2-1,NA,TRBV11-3,CASSLDRIDYNEQFF,TGTGCCAGCAGCTTAGATCGGATCGATTACAATGAGCAGTTCTTC
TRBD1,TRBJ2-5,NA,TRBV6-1,CASRRTGQETQYF,TGTGCCAGCAGAAGGACAGGTCAAGAGACCCAGTACTTC
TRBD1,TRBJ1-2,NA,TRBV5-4,CASRSGTGLNYGYTF,TGTGCCAGCAGATCTGGGACAGGATTAAACTATGGCTACACCTTC
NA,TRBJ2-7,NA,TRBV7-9,CASSLDGEYYEQYF,TGTGCCAGCAGCTTAGACGGGGAATACTACGAGCAGTACTTC
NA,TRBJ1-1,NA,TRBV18,CASSPIRDGPCF,TGTGCCAGCTCACCGATCCGGGACGGGCCTTGCTTT
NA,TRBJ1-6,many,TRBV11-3,CASSLGPGGGASYNSPLHF,TGTGCCAGCAGCTTAGGCCCGGGAGGCGGTGCCTCCTATAATTCACCCCTCCACTTT
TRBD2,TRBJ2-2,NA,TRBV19,CASMLRSGSYGGELFF,TGTGCCAGTATGTTGCGCAGCGGGAGTTATGGCGGGGAGCTGTTTTTT
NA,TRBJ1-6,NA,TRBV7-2,CASRTGWVWSPLHF,TGTGCCAGCAGAACGGGCTGGGTATGGTCGCCCCTCCACTTT
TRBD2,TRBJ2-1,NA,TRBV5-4,CASSLAGAGGLGNEQFF,TGTGCCAGCAGCTTGGCCGGGGCGGGGGGGCTTGGCAATGAGCAGTTCTTC
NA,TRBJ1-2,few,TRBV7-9,CASSLALYGYTF,TGTGCCAGCAGCTTAGCCCTCTATGGCTACACCTTC
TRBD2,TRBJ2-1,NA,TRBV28,CASSWRLAGYNEQFF,TGTGCCAGCAGTTGGAGACTAGCGGGCTACAATGAGCAGTTCTTC
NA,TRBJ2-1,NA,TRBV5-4,CASSAPTGPNEQFF,TGTGCCAGCAGCGCACCCACTGGACCTAATGAGCAGTTCTTC
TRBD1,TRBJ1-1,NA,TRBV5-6,CASSETGQENTEAFF,TGTGCCAGCAGCGAAACGGGACAGGAAAACACTGAAGCTTTCTTT
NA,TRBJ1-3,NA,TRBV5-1,CASSFGSPSGNTIYF,TGCGCCAGCAGCTTCGGTTCCCCCTCTGGAAACACCATATATTTT
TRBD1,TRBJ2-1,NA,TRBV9,CASSVGQGREQFF,TGTGCCAGCAGCGTTGGACAGGGGCGTGAGCAGTTCTTC
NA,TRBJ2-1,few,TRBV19,CASSTLAQQFF,TGTGCCAGTAGTACGCTAGCCCAGCAGTTCTTC
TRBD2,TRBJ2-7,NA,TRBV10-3,CAISENPLAGVHEQYF,TGTGCCATCAGTGAGAACCCACTAGCGGGAGTCCACGAGCAGTACTTC
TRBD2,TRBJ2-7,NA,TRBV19,CASSTPTGGASYEQYF,TGTGCCAGTAGTACCCCAACCGGGGGGGCCTCCTACGAGCAGTACTTC
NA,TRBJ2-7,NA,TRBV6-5,CASSYVQGIHEQYF,TGTGCCAGCAGTTACGTACAGGGTATCCACGAGCAGTACTTC
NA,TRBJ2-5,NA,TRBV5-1,CASQDSPQETQYF,TGCGCCAGCCAGGACAGCCCGCAAGAGACCCAGTACTTC
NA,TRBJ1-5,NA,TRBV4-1,CASSHLQGLLSNQPQHF,TGCGCCAGCAGCCATCTACAGGGTCTGCTTAGCAATCAGCCCCAGCATTTT
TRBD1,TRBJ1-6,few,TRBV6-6,CASSLIGQGDSPLHF,TGTGCCAGCAGTTTGATTGGACAGGGAGATTCACCCCTCCACTTT
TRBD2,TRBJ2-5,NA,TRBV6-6,CASSWTSQETQYF,TGTGCCAGCAGTTGGACTAGCCAAGAGACCCAGTACTTC
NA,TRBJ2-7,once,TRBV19,CASSGSWGYEQYF,TGTGCCAGTAGTGGATCGTGGGGGTACGAGCAGTACTTC
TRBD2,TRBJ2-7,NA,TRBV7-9,CASSFSLSSSGRYEQYF,TGTGCCAGCAGCTTCAGTCTATCGTCTAGCGGGAGATACGAGCAGTACTTC
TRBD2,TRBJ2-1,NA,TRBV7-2,CASSLGGLAGYNEQFF,TGTGCCAGCAGCTTAGGAGGACTAGCGGGATACAATGAGCAGTTCTTC
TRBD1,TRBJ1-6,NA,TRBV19,CASSIGDRVGSPLHF,TGTGCCAGTAGTATAGGAGACAGGGTTGGTTCACCCCTCCACTTT